What follows is one TCR beta chain and its context. Looked up from germline, CDR1 is ENHRY and CDR2 is SYGVKD. V lost 10 bases, J lost 1 base, and 13 bases lay in between. There are 14 residues in the CDR3. This specimen belongs to a study of early T cells in non-severe SARS-CoV-2 infection. TCRdb independently ran MiXCR on the 5' RACE reads; one entry per CDR3 protein. Seen here are 75,000 to 100,000 distinct CDR3 sequences, about 15% observed once, and the top ten hold around 5.1%. The chain has TRBV10-3 and TRBJ2-2, with D possibly matching TRBD2 (5 bases). This TCR came from an adult who was a healthcare worker with PCR-confirmed SARS-CoV-2 infection or an uninfected control (not recorded which). Sequencing was done on a sample of whole blood. The CDR3 region has the DNA TGTGCCACGTCTCCGGAGGTGAACACCGGGGAGCTGTTTTTT. Amino acid sequence: CATSPEVNTGELFF.